The present TCR beta chain was sequenced within a study of blood T cell repertoires in COVID-19. The CDR3 is 13 amino acids. Germline V gene sequence: CDR1 SGHTA, CDR2 FQGNSA. The V end was cut by 1 base, the J end by 6 bases, with 9 bases between. The repertoire was sequenced with immunoSEQ multiplex PCR; TCRdb's copy has only in-frame clones and lacks some. The sample carries around 260,000 clones, about 91% recorded once. The source material was peripheral blood. The TCR comes from a person aged 18 to 30 with COVID-19, enrolled during active disease. V usage is TRBV7-2 and J usage is TRBJ1-1; D is undetermined. The CDR3: CASSLEAGAEAFF. In DNA form, the CDR3 reads TGTGCCAGCAGCTTAGAAGCAGGCGCTGAAGCTTTCTTT.